A selection of T cell receptor beta chains follows, all from one sample in a study of cytotoxic CD8 clonotypes in ibrutinib-treated CLL. Assay used: immunoSEQ multiplex PCR; TCRdb lists only in-frame clones, some missing. The sample records 160,000 or so clones, roughly 80% being singletons. The material was PBMCs, obtained after 12 months of ibrutinib treatment. The receptors here all came from a human donor with chronic lymphocytic leukemia. CDR3s include the opening cysteine and the closing phenylalanine or tryptophan. The order of the fields is clone size, J gene, V gene, D gene, CDR3 DNA, CDR3 protein. D genes are given only for firm matches. The listing skips clone size in some rows; elsewhere it reads once, few, many or a size class.

clone_size: .
j_call: TRBJ2-5
v_call: TRBV5-1
d_call: .
cdr3_nt: TGCGCCAGCAGCTTCATAGGATACGAGACCCAGTACTTC
cdr3_aa: CASSFIGYETQYF

clone_size: .
j_call: TRBJ2-2
v_call: TRBV6-6
d_call: TRBD2
cdr3_nt: TGTGCCAGCAGTGCTACTAGCGGGATGGCGGGGGAGCTGTTTTTT
cdr3_aa: CASSATSGMAGELFF

clone_size: .
j_call: TRBJ2-3
v_call: TRBV28
d_call: .
cdr3_nt: TGTGCCAGCAGGGGGAGTCCAGATACGCAGTATTTT
cdr3_aa: CASRGSPDTQYF

clone_size: .
j_call: TRBJ2-7
v_call: TRBV9
d_call: TRBD1
cdr3_nt: TGTGCCAGCAGCAAGAGACAGGGGTCCTACGAGCAGTACTTC
cdr3_aa: CASSKRQGSYEQYF

clone_size: .
j_call: TRBJ2-1
v_call: TRBV10-3
d_call: TRBD2
cdr3_nt: TGTGCCATCCGGCTTAGCGGGGGTAACTTAGAGCAGTTCTTC
cdr3_aa: CAIRLSGGNLEQFF

clone_size: .
j_call: TRBJ1-1
v_call: TRBV18
d_call: TRBD1
cdr3_nt: TGTGCCAGCTCACAACCGGGACAGACAAATGAAGCTTTCTTT
cdr3_aa: CASSQPGQTNEAFF

clone_size: .
j_call: TRBJ1-1
v_call: TRBV11-3
d_call: .
cdr3_nt: TGTGCCAGCAGCTTGACTGAAGCTTTCTTT
cdr3_aa: CASSLTEAFF

clone_size: .
j_call: TRBJ2-5
v_call: TRBV4-1
d_call: TRBD1
cdr3_nt: TGCGCCAGCAGCCCTAGGACAGGATCGGGGGAGACCCAGTACTTC
cdr3_aa: CASSPRTGSGETQYF

clone_size: once
j_call: TRBJ2-7
v_call: TRBV6-5
d_call: TRBD1
cdr3_nt: TGTGCCAGCACCCCGGACAGGGCGACAGACGAGCAGTACTTC
cdr3_aa: CASTPDRATDEQYF

clone_size: .
j_call: TRBJ2-2
v_call: TRBV6-6
d_call: .
cdr3_nt: TGTGCCAGCAGTTACTCAGCAATGAACACCGGGGAGCTGTTTTTT
cdr3_aa: CASSYSAMNTGELFF

clone_size: .
j_call: TRBJ2-3
v_call: TRBV27
d_call: TRBD2
cdr3_nt: TGTGCCAGCAGGGGACTAGCGGGGGGTGTCACAGATACGCAGTATTTT
cdr3_aa: CASRGLAGGVTDTQYF

clone_size: .
j_call: TRBJ1-6
v_call: TRBV6-6
d_call: .
cdr3_nt: TGTGCCAGCAGGGAGGTTGAGAGGAGTAATTCACCCCTCCACTTT
cdr3_aa: CASREVERSNSPLHF

clone_size: .
j_call: TRBJ2-3
v_call: TRBV2
d_call: .
cdr3_nt: TGTGCCACCAGCCCAGCAGATACGCAGTATTTT
cdr3_aa: CATSPADTQYF

clone_size: .
j_call: TRBJ2-2
v_call: TRBV5-1
d_call: .
cdr3_nt: TGCGCCAGCAGCTCCCAGCGGAACACCGGGGAGCTGTTTTTT
cdr3_aa: CASSSQRNTGELFF

clone_size: .
j_call: TRBJ2-1
v_call: TRBV29-1
d_call: TRBD2
cdr3_nt: TGCAGCATGGGAGGGTGGACTAGCGACAATGAGCAGTTCTTC
cdr3_aa: CSMGGWTSDNEQFF

clone_size: .
j_call: TRBJ1-1
v_call: TRBV30
d_call: .
cdr3_nt: TGTGCCTGGAGCCCTAGGGTGAGGACGAACACTGAAGCTTTCTTT
cdr3_aa: CAWSPRVRTNTEAFF

clone_size: .
j_call: TRBJ1-2
v_call: TRBV11-2
d_call: TRBD1
cdr3_nt: TGTGCCAGCAGCCACATAAACCGACAGGGTGGGAGTAAAGGCTACACCTTC
cdr3_aa: CASSHINRQGGSKGYTF

clone_size: .
j_call: TRBJ1-1
v_call: TRBV19
d_call: TRBD1
cdr3_nt: TGTGCCAGTAGTACGTTTACATTACAGGGGGAGACTGAAGCTTTCTTT
cdr3_aa: CASSTFTLQGETEAFF

clone_size: .
j_call: TRBJ1-4
v_call: TRBV19
d_call: .
cdr3_nt: TGTGCCACCAGGCCCGGGGGCGGGAGTGAAAAACTGTTTTTT
cdr3_aa: CATRPGGGSEKLFF

clone_size: .
j_call: TRBJ1-5
v_call: TRBV7-8
d_call: TRBD1
cdr3_nt: TGTGCCAGCAGCTTAGCTCGGACAGGGGTCAATCAGCCCCAGCATTTT
cdr3_aa: CASSLARTGVNQPQHF

clone_size: .
j_call: TRBJ2-1
v_call: TRBV4-1
d_call: .
cdr3_nt: TGCGCCAGCAGCCAAGGACGGCAGGGGAACAATGAGCAGTTCTTC
cdr3_aa: CASSQGRQGNNEQFF

clone_size: .
j_call: TRBJ2-7
v_call: TRBV6-5
d_call: TRBD1
cdr3_nt: TGTGCCAGCAGCCCCGGGGACAGACCCTACGAGCAGTACTTC
cdr3_aa: CASSPGDRPYEQYF

clone_size: .
j_call: TRBJ2-7
v_call: TRBV2
d_call: .
cdr3_nt: TGTGCCAGCAGTCCTGGACCCGGACCTGGGGTACATAGCGGACTCTCCTACGAGCAGTACTTC
cdr3_aa: CASSPGPGPGVHSGLSYEQYF

clone_size: few
j_call: TRBJ1-5
v_call: TRBV28
d_call: .
cdr3_nt: TGTGCCAGCAGGGAAACCGGGACGAGCAATCAGCCCCAGCATTTT
cdr3_aa: CASRETGTSNQPQHF

clone_size: few
j_call: TRBJ2-7
v_call: TRBV28
d_call: .
cdr3_nt: TGTGCCAGCAGTTTGGGGAGCTACGAGCAGTACTTC
cdr3_aa: CASSLGSYEQYF

clone_size: .
j_call: TRBJ2-2
v_call: TRBV2
d_call: .
cdr3_nt: TGTGCCAGCATCTTTGGAGGGGCGTTCGCCGGGGAGCTGTTTTTT
cdr3_aa: CASIFGGAFAGELFF

clone_size: .
j_call: TRBJ1-2
v_call: TRBV20-1
d_call: .
cdr3_nt: TGCAGTGCTAGACCCGGGTATGGCTACACCTTC
cdr3_aa: CSARPGYGYTF

clone_size: .
j_call: TRBJ1-2
v_call: TRBV28
d_call: .
cdr3_nt: TGTGCCGTATCGCGCGGGGCGGTACGGAGTGGCTACACCTTC
cdr3_aa: CAVSRGAVRSGYTF

clone_size: .
j_call: TRBJ1-1
v_call: TRBV4-2
d_call: .
cdr3_nt: TGTGCCAGCAGCCAAGACCTGACAGTTCCTAACACTGAAGCTTTCTTT
cdr3_aa: CASSQDLTVPNTEAFF

clone_size: once
j_call: TRBJ2-1
v_call: TRBV29-1
d_call: .
cdr3_nt: TGCAGCGTTGAAGATGTACAGGGCATTTACAATGAGCAGTTCTTC
cdr3_aa: CSVEDVQGIYNEQFF

clone_size: .
j_call: TRBJ2-1
v_call: TRBV9
d_call: TRBD2
cdr3_nt: TGTGCCAGCAGCGCCCTAGAGGCGGGGGAATACAATGAGCAGTTCTTC
cdr3_aa: CASSALEAGEYNEQFF

clone_size: .
j_call: TRBJ2-2
v_call: TRBV5-1
d_call: .
cdr3_nt: TGCGCCAGCAGCAAACAGGGTTGGGGAACCGGGGAGCTGTTTTTT
cdr3_aa: CASSKQGWGTGELFF

clone_size: .
j_call: TRBJ1-2
v_call: TRBV5-1
d_call: .
cdr3_nt: TGCGCCAGCACGCTCGGCACCGCCTCCAATGGCTACACCTTC
cdr3_aa: CASTLGTASNGYTF

clone_size: .
j_call: TRBJ2-1
v_call: TRBV28
d_call: TRBD2
cdr3_nt: TGTGCCAGCAGTTTAATACTAGCGGGAAATGAGCAGTTCTTC
cdr3_aa: CASSLILAGNEQFF

clone_size: .
j_call: TRBJ1-1
v_call: TRBV4-2
d_call: .
cdr3_nt: TGTGCCAGCAGCCAAGTGGGGGGCGCGTCGGACACTGAAGCTTTCTTT
cdr3_aa: CASSQVGGASDTEAFF

clone_size: .
j_call: TRBJ2-7
v_call: TRBV28
d_call: .
cdr3_nt: TGTGCCAGCAGCAGGTCTCGCTCCTACGAGCAGTACTTC
cdr3_aa: CASSRSRSYEQYF